This T cell receptor beta chain was observed in a study of beta chain features in type 1 diabetes. The investigators reverse transcribed all of the isolated RNA, so they sequenced expressed TCRB transcripts. Sequenced by immunoSEQ multiplex PCR; TCRdb stores in-frame clones only, minus some. The sample has more than 350,000 clones; roughly an eighth are singletons. This clone was found a few times. Antigen specificity is unknown. Germline V gene lookup returns CDR1 ENHRY and CDR2 SYGVKD. Trimming took off 0 bases at V and 7 bases at J, with 4 bases between the two ends. This CDR3 region has 13 residues. Study outcomes and limitations: An over-representation of cells with high TCR expression could result from cDNA sequencing. Shorter TCRB CDR3s, moderately but significantly so, marked every one of the four CD4+ subsets in Type 1 diabetes patients. PCR could preferentially amplify shorter templates, alike in patients and controls.

The sequence derives from a woman under 30 in good health. The sample was naive CD4+ T cells from blood. The genes are TRBV10-3 and TRBJ1-6, with D uncertain. The CDR3: CAISESTNSPLHF. CDR3 nucleotides: TGTGCCATCAGTGAGTCGACAAATTCACCCCTCCACTTT.